This section outlines one T cell receptor (beta chain) sequence together with its context. The sample originates from a study of blood T cell repertoires in COVID-19. This CDR3 has 12 amino acids. V shed 2 bases, J shed 7 bases, and the junction held 1 base outside the gene matches. Germline CDR1 reads MDHEN; CDR2 reads SYDVKM. TCRdb's copy holds only in-frame clones and misses some; the assay was immunoSEQ multiplex PCR. The sample contains over 150,000 clones, over 75% of which appear only once. The source material was PBMCs or T cells enriched from blood (not recorded which). This TCR was recovered from a woman aged 50 to 65 who had recovered from COVID-19. This chain connects TRBV28 to TRBJ1-2; 7 bases are shared with TRBD1. The CDR3 DNA reads TGTGCCAGCAGTTTACCAGGGGGTGGCTACACCTTC. It specifies CASSLPGGGYTF.